The present T cell receptor (beta chain) was sequenced within a study of shared T cell receptors in the human thymus. Clones were sequenced by immunoSEQ multiplex PCR, and TCRdb holds only the in-frame ones, with some missing. The sample includes 72,000 or so clones, about 95% seen only once; the top ten take roughly 0.033%. This CDR3 comprises 16 residues. Sequencing used thymocytes. The receptor was isolated from a human donor. The genes are TRBV21-1 and TRBJ1-3. TRBV21-1 is deemed a pseudogene. CDR3 DNA sequence: TGTGCCACCCAAAAGGGCCGGAGGGGGGTCGTAAACACCATATATTTT. The encoded protein is CATQKGRRGVVNTIYF.